This is a list of T cell receptor beta chains from one sample in a study of technical replicates of blood from a handful of donors. The data were produced by immunoSEQ multiplex PCR, yet TCRdb's version contains in-frame clones alone and is incomplete. The table includes tens of thousands of clones, 92% detected once. The sample was T cells isolated from PBMCs. All receptors derive from a human donor in good health. Both conserved end residues are part of each CDR3. A D gene is named only where the DNA matches it firmly. A row's size may be missing; if present it is once, few, many or a size class.

DNA	CDR3	J	V	size	D
TGTGCCAGCAGCTCTACAGGGGGCGTTGGAGCTTTCTTT	CASSSTGGVGAFF	TRBJ1-1	TRBV11-2	NA	TRBD1
TGTGCCAGCAGACCAGTACCCACTGAAGCTTTCTTT	CASRPVPTEAFF	TRBJ1-1	TRBV6-6	NA	NA
TGTGCCAGCAGCTTATTTCCTACCTACGAGCAGTACTTC	CASSLFPTYEQYF	TRBJ2-7	TRBV5-6	NA	NA
TGTGCCAGCAGCGTCGGTCCCGGCACAGATACGCAGTATTTT	CASSVGPGTDTQYF	TRBJ2-3	TRBV9	NA	NA
TGTGCCAGCAGCCTTAAGACAGGCTACAATGAGCAGTTCTTC	CASSLKTGYNEQFF	TRBJ2-1	TRBV5-4	NA	NA
TGTGCCAGTAGTATTGGGGGTGAGGGGGCGCGGGAGACCCAGTACTTC	CASSIGGEGARETQYF	TRBJ2-5	TRBV19	NA	TRBD1
TGTGCCAGCAGCTCGGACAGGTCCCCTTCCTACGAGCAGTACTTC	CASSSDRSPSYEQYF	TRBJ2-7	TRBV7-9	once	TRBD1
TGCAGCGTTTTTATTAGGACAGGAGCCTACGAGCAGTACTTC	CSVFIRTGAYEQYF	TRBJ2-7	TRBV29-1	NA	TRBD1
TGTGCCAGCAGCTTAGGGCTCCTAGAGGATGAAAAACTGTTTTTT	CASSLGLLEDEKLFF	TRBJ1-4	TRBV7-6	NA	NA
TGTGCCAGTAGTATACTCCCTGGACAGGGCGGCACTGAAGCTTTCTTT	CASSILPGQGGTEAFF	TRBJ1-1	TRBV19	NA	TRBD1
TGTGCCAGTATCCCCCGGGACAGGGTCACCGGGGAGCTGTTTTTT	CASIPRDRVTGELFF	TRBJ2-2	TRBV19	NA	TRBD1
TGTGCCAGCAGTGACAGGGCCGGAAATCAGCCCCAGCATTTT	CASSDRAGNQPQHF	TRBJ1-5	TRBV25-1	once	NA
TGCGCCAGCAGCCAAGGCAGGGTAGGACTAGCGGGAGGTGATACGCAGTATTTT	CASSQGRVGLAGGDTQYF	TRBJ2-3	TRBV4-1	NA	TRBD2
TGCGCCAGCAGCTTGGAACTAGCGTTAAAGTTCTTC	CASSLELALKFF	TRBJ2-1	TRBV5-1	NA	TRBD2
TGTGCCAGCAGACCTGGCGGTGAAAAACTGTTTTTT	CASRPGGEKLFF	TRBJ1-4	TRBV6-1	once	NA
TGTGCCTGGAGTGTACAGGAAGCCGGGGAGCTGTTTTTT	CAWSVQEAGELFF	TRBJ2-2	TRBV30	NA	NA
TGTGCCAGCGAACCCGGGACAGGTCTCTACGAGCAGTACTTC	CASEPGTGLYEQYF	TRBJ2-7	TRBV28	NA	TRBD1
TGTGCCAGCAGCTTAGGGCTAGCGGGAGCTAGCGATGAGCAGTTCTTC	CASSLGLAGASDEQFF	TRBJ2-1	TRBV7-6	NA	TRBD2
TGCAGCGTTGACCTACTTAGTGGTGTCTACACCTTC	CSVDLLSGVYTF	TRBJ1-2	TRBV29-1	NA	NA
TGTGCCAGCCGCCGGTTTTATAATCGTTACACTGAAGCTTTCTTT	CASRRFYNRYTEAFF	TRBJ1-1	TRBV27	NA	NA
TGTGCCACTAAAGACAGGGTCACAGATACGCAGTATTTT	CATKDRVTDTQYF	TRBJ2-3	TRBV6-6	NA	TRBD1
TGTGCCTGGAGTGTACTCACGCAATCTGGAAACACCATATATTTT	CAWSVLTQSGNTIYF	TRBJ1-3	TRBV30	NA	NA
TGTGCCAGCAGCTTAAGAGGGACAGACATGAACACTGAAGCTTTCTTT	CASSLRGTDMNTEAFF	TRBJ1-1	TRBV7-3	NA	TRBD1
TGTGCCAGCAGTACGGGACAGGGTGGGTTTGAAGCTTTCTTT	CASSTGQGGFEAFF	TRBJ1-1	TRBV28	once	TRBD1
TGTGCCAGCAGTTACTCGAGCTTATTCTCTGGAAACACCATATATTTT	CASSYSSLFSGNTIYF	TRBJ1-3	TRBV6-6	few	NA
TGTGCCAGCAACTTGCCAGGACAGTTCGTGACCGGGGAGCTGTTTTTT	CASNLPGQFVTGELFF	TRBJ2-2	TRBV5-6	once	NA
TGTGCCAGCAGTTTGCATCTCAGTTATGGCTACACCTTC	CASSLHLSYGYTF	TRBJ1-2	TRBV27	NA	NA
TGTGCCAGCAGTTACTCGACACTGAACACTGAAGCTTTCTTT	CASSYSTLNTEAFF	TRBJ1-1	TRBV6-5	NA	NA
TGCGCCAGCGGAAGGGGGTCTTCGACCGGGGAGCTGTTTTTT	CASGRGSSTGELFF	TRBJ2-2	TRBV4-3	NA	NA
TGTGCCAGCAGCTTAGTTCTTCCTAGCACAGATACGCAGTATTTT	CASSLVLPSTDTQYF	TRBJ2-3	TRBV11-2	once	NA
TGTGCCAGCAGTGAAGCGCCTAGCGGGAGTGGAACCTACAATGAGCAGTTCTTC	CASSEAPSGSGTYNEQFF	TRBJ2-1	TRBV6-1	NA	TRBD2
TGTGCCAGTAGTTTCGGGACAGATGGGCGACAGCCCCAGCATTTT	CASSFGTDGRQPQHF	TRBJ1-5	TRBV19	NA	TRBD1
TGTGCCAGCAGCGATAGCGGGGGTACGCAGTATTTT	CASSDSGGTQYF	TRBJ2-3	TRBV7-3	NA	TRBD2
TGTGCCAGCAGTGAGGGACTAGCGGGAGCTAGCACAGATACGCAGTATTTT	CASSEGLAGASTDTQYF	TRBJ2-3	TRBV2	NA	TRBD2
TGTGCCAGCAGCTGGACAGGGGGGGTCTATGGCTACACCTTC	CASSWTGGVYGYTF	TRBJ1-2	TRBV7-3	NA	TRBD1
TGTGCCAGCAGTTACCTAACAGGGGACACTGAAGCTTTCTTT	CASSYLTGDTEAFF	TRBJ1-1	TRBV6-5	few	TRBD1
TGTGCCAGTAGTATAGATTCGGGACAGGGGGGCAATGAGCAGTTCTTC	CASSIDSGQGGNEQFF	TRBJ2-1	TRBV19	NA	TRBD1
TGTGCCAGCAGCTCGGGACTAGCGGGGAAGGTCCCCTACGAGCAGTACTTC	CASSSGLAGKVPYEQYF	TRBJ2-7	TRBV7-2	NA	TRBD2
TGTGCCAGCAGCTTGGGGGGAGGTACTGAAGCTTTCTTT	CASSLGGGTEAFF	TRBJ1-1	TRBV7-3	NA	NA
TGTGCCAGCAGCCCCCCGGGACAGAATAGCAATCAGCCCCAGCATTTT	CASSPPGQNSNQPQHF	TRBJ1-5	TRBV7-2	few	TRBD1
TGTGCCAGCTCACCCCTAGACAGGGCTACTCCCTACGAGCAGTACTTC	CASSPLDRATPYEQYF	TRBJ2-7	TRBV18	NA	TRBD1
TGTGCCAGCAGCTTGACTAGCGGCTCTGGGGCCAACGTCCTGACTTTC	CASSLTSGSGANVLTF	TRBJ2-6	TRBV7-2	NA	TRBD2
TGTGCCAGCAGCTTAGAGCCCTACACAGGGAACGAGCAGTACTTC	CASSLEPYTGNEQYF	TRBJ2-7	TRBV7-9	NA	NA
TGTGCCAGCAGTCCCATTCCCGGGGGTAGCAATCAGCCCCAGCATTTT	CASSPIPGGSNQPQHF	TRBJ1-5	TRBV27	NA	NA
TGCGCCAGCAGCCAAAGGCCGCGGGAGGCCAAAAACATTCAGTACTTC	CASSQRPREAKNIQYF	TRBJ2-4	TRBV4-1	once	TRBD2
TGCGCCAGCAGCCAAGAGGGAGGAGGTTGGACGCCTAAAAACATTCAGTACTTC	CASSQEGGGWTPKNIQYF	TRBJ2-4	TRBV4-3	NA	NA
TGTGCCAGCAGCTTGCAGGGAACAGATACGCAGTATTTT	CASSLQGTDTQYF	TRBJ2-3	TRBV13	NA	NA
TGTGCCAGTTCCCGAATATCGGCGGGGGGGCAGCCCCAGCATTTT	CASSRISAGGQPQHF	TRBJ1-5	TRBV19	NA	NA
TGTGCCAGCAGCGTAGGAGCCGGGACAGGGAGGTACAATGAGCAGTTCTTC	CASSVGAGTGRYNEQFF	TRBJ2-1	TRBV7-9	NA	TRBD1
TGTGCCTGGAAGGCTAGCGAGAACTACAATGAGCAGTTCTTC	CAWKASENYNEQFF	TRBJ2-1	TRBV30	NA	NA
TGCGCCAGCAGCTTGACTAGCGGGAGGGCCGGAGATACGCAGTATTTT	CASSLTSGRAGDTQYF	TRBJ2-3	TRBV5-1	NA	TRBD2
TGTGCCAGCAGTGGCCATCAAGAGATCTCTGGAAACACCATATATTTT	CASSGHQEISGNTIYF	TRBJ1-3	TRBV2	NA	NA
TGTGCCAGTCAGCCGGGACAGGGGCTCTACGAGCAGTACTTC	CASQPGQGLYEQYF	TRBJ2-7	TRBV19	NA	TRBD1
TGTGCCAGTAGTATCCAAGGGACTAGCTCATATGAGCAGTTCTTC	CASSIQGTSSYEQFF	TRBJ2-1	TRBV19	once	TRBD2
TGTGCCAGCACCCCCCGGCTAGCGGGCTCCGAGCAGTACTTC	CASTPRLAGSEQYF	TRBJ2-7	TRBV13	NA	TRBD2
TGTGCCAGCAGTTTCTCCTTAGAGAACACTGAAGCTTTCTTT	CASSFSLENTEAFF	TRBJ1-1	TRBV6-5	NA	NA
TGTGCCAGCAGCTTAGTCAGTTCGGGTACTGAAGCTTTCTTT	CASSLVSSGTEAFF	TRBJ1-1	TRBV11-2	NA	NA
TGTGCCAGTAGCGGGACAGAGTCGTATGGCTACACCTTC	CASSGTESYGYTF	TRBJ1-2	TRBV19	NA	TRBD1
TGTGCCAGCGGTTTCCAGACTAGCACAGATACGCAGTATTTT	CASGFQTSTDTQYF	TRBJ2-3	TRBV6-6	NA	NA